This T cell receptor (beta chain) was documented in a study of blood T cells in healthy people across ages. Per sample, no less than 5 micrograms of total RNA were extracted. This CDR3 has 13 amino acids. Germline V lookup: CDR1 SGHTA, CDR2 FQGNSA. Trimming removed 5 bases at V and 2 bases at J, with 10 bases between. A J-beta primer mix and a sample-barcoded 5' primer were used in a second PCR of roughly 6 to 11 cycles. MiXCR was run by TCRdb on the 5' RACE reads, yielding one entry per CDR3 protein. Of 380,000 or so distinct CDR3 sequences listed, roughly half are singletons. Of note for this clonotype: A much larger clone lies a single base off, so this may be a read error.

The chain uses TRBV7-2 and TRBJ2-7; D possibly corresponds to TRBD2 (5 bases). This TCR derives from a man in his sixties in good health. The specimen was blood. CDR3 amino acids: CASSGGSPYEQYF. The CDR3 region has the DNA TGTGCCAGCAGCGGAGGTTCCCCCTACGAGCAGTACTTC.